This entry is about one T cell receptor beta chain. Its antigen is as yet unknown. This sample stems from a study of post-analysis software for immune sequencing data. About the study: Both relapsing-remitting and secondary progressive multiple sclerosis featured among the disease courses, as did progressive-relapsing multiple sclerosis. Study-level findings and limits: F measure grouped same-batch samples tightly together. Versus controls, multiple sclerosis patients showed significantly lower diversity (normalized Chao1). Patients showed TRBV5-6, TRBV5-1 and TRBV20-1 among a handful of TRBV segments more frequent than in controls.

The V segment lost 5 bases and the J segment 10 bases; nucleotides outside the gene matches: 16. The CDR3 has 17 residues. Unique molecular identifiers were carried by the TCR beta cDNA libraries. The yield from about 1 to 10 million T cells was 500,000 or so cDNA molecules in total. Using its own MiXCR run on the PCR reads, TCRdb lists one record per CDR3 protein. The sample includes around 400,000 distinct CDR3 sequences, approximately 38% of them seen just once. The sequencing input was blood. The clonotype originates from a girl aged 2 to 9 with multiple sclerosis. This chain connects TRBV12-3 or TRBV12-4 to TRBJ1-6, with 8 nucleotides matching TRBD1. The CDR3 DNA sequence: TGTGCCAGCAGTGCCATCGGCAGGGGGCTACTGGGATCACCCCTCCACTTT. Its protein is CASSAIGRGLLGSPLHF.